The next 26 T cell receptor beta chains were all read from a single sample in a study of siplizumab effects on memory and regulatory T cells. For these receptors, no antigen is known. The cells of the mixed lymphocyte reaction underwent a roughly 6-day coculture at 37°C. Assay used: immunoSEQ multiplex PCR; TCRdb lists only in-frame clones, some missing. The sample shows around 18,000 clones, roughly 49% of them seen only once. Sequencing was performed on CFSE-low (dividing) CD4+ T cells sorted from an allogeneic mixed lymphocyte reaction. The receptors here all came from a human donor in good health; the cells came from an allogeneic mixed lymphocyte reaction.

The rearrangement links TRBV2 to TRBJ1-2; the D is unclear. The CDR3 covers 14 residues. The V gene's germline CDR1 is SNHLY and CDR2 FYNNEI. Trimming removed 4 bases at V and 7 bases at J, with 16 bases between. The DNA for the CDR3 is TGTGCCAGCAGTGGCGCTGACGTTGTCGGTGGCTACACCTTC. Amino acids: CASSGADVVGGYTF. Full variable domain (rest looked up from reference TRBV2 and TRBJ1-2): EPEVTQTPSHQVTQMGQEVILRCVPISNHLYFYWYRQILGQKVEFLVSFYNNEISEKSEIFDDQFSVERPDGSNFTLKIRSTKLEDSAMYFCASSGADVVGGYTFGSGTRLTVV.

The chain is built from TRBV6-5 and TRBJ2-5; 8 bases map to TRBD2. This CDR3 comprises 15 residues. Germline loops: CDR1 MNHEY, CDR2 SVGAGI. V lost 6 bases to trimming and J lost 9 bases; unmatched junction nucleotides: 15. CDR3 DNA sequence: TGTGCCAGCAGGAGCGGGGGCCCGGTAGTGACCCCCCAGTACTTC. This gives the protein CASRSGGPVVTPQYF.

This clone was counted a few times. The V gene is TRBV18, the J gene TRBJ2-5, with a possible D match to TRBD1 (5 bases). The germline CDR1 and CDR2 sequences are KGHSH and LQKENI. V dropped 6 bases and J dropped 3 bases, with 14 bases sitting between them. This CDR3 has 14 residues. CDR3 DNA: TGTGCCAGCTCTCCCCAGGGTGCTAAAGAGACCCAGTACTTC. This translates into CASSPQGAKETQYF.

The chain links TRBV2 to TRBJ1-2, with 10 bases fitting TRBD1. The CDR3 contains 13 residues. Germline lookup yields CDR1 SNHLY and CDR2 FYNNEI. J was trimmed by 7 bases and V by 7 bases; bases with no gene match: 6. The CDR3, as DNA: TGTGCCAGCAATCGACAGGGGGCAGGTGGCTACACCTTC. It is translated as CASNRQGAGGYTF.

The chain couples TRBV28 to TRBJ2-5; D may match TRBD1 or TRBD2 (5 bases each). CDR3 length: 12 residues. The ends were cut back, 5 bases at V and 5 bases at J, with 9 bases in the middle. Germline values: CDR1 MDHEN, CDR2 SYDVKM. The CDR3 DNA follows: TGTGCCAGCAGTGGGGGATTCGAGACCCAGTACTTC. It translates to CASSGGFETQYF.

The V and J genes are TRBV7-3 and TRBJ2-6; D gene ambiguous. The germline V gene has CDR1 SGHTA and CDR2 FQGTGA. Trimming shortened V by 2 bases and J by 4 bases, and 3 bases separated the two germline ends. The CDR3 is 13 residues long. The CDR3 sequence: CASSLLGANVLTF. DNA for the CDR3: TGTGCCAGCAGCTTACTAGGGGCCAACGTCCTGACTTTC. The entire variable domain, with the rest obtained from reference TRBV7-3 and TRBJ2-6, is as follows: GAGVSQTPSNKVTEKGKYVELRCDPISGHTALYWYRQSLGQGPEFLIYFQGTGAADDSGLPNDRFFAVRPEGSVSTLKIQRTERGDSAVYLCASSLLGANVLTFGAGSRLTVL.

A few counts support this clone. The chain uses TRBV7-3 and TRBJ2-3, with D hard to call. This CDR3 has 12 amino acids. Trimming pared 2 bases from V and 5 bases from J, leaving 5 bases between. Germline CDR1 is SGHTA and CDR2 is FQGTGA. CDR3 amino acids: CASSLLGDTQYF. CDR3 DNA: TGTGCCAGCAGCTTACTGGGAGATACGCAGTATTTT.

The V call is TRBV19, the J call TRBJ1-1, with 7 bases aligning to TRBD1. V was clipped by 8 bases and J by 6 bases; unmatched bases: 9. The CDR3 sequence is 13 residues long. Germline-derived CDR1 and CDR2 are LNHDA and SQIVND (reference sequence). The CDR3 DNA follows: TGTGCCAGTCGCTCGACAGGGAGCGCTGAAGCTTTCTTT. Residues: CASRSTGSAEAFF.

The chain couples TRBV27 to TRBJ2-1, with 8 bases that match TRBD2. Trimming took 5 bases from V and 0 from J; bases not matched to a gene: 9. The CDR3 length is 17 residues. Germline V CDR1 and CDR2: MNHEY, SMNVEV (reference sequence). The CDR3 reads CASSRGGAYSSYNEQFF. CDR3 nucleotide sequence: TGTGCCAGCAGTCGGGGGGGGGCATACAGCTCCTACAATGAGCAGTTCTTC.

This clone was counted between two and nine times. This sequence joins TRBV6-4 and TRBJ2-7; D is tentatively TRBD1 or TRBD2 (5 bases each). This CDR3 contains 13 residues. Germline V gene data show CDR1 as MRHNA and CDR2 as SNTAGT. V shed 5 bases and J shed 6 bases, with 14 bases lying between them. CDR3 in DNA: TGTGCCAGCAGTTCATCTCAAGGGACCGAGCAGTACTTC. It yields the protein CASSSSQGTEQYF.

On this clone itself: A read error may explain this, as a much larger clone is one base away. This same CDR3 is encoded by further DNA sequences in the sample. This chain connects TRBV28 to TRBJ1-2; D gene uncertain. CDR3 length: 15 amino acids. Germline CDR1 is MDHEN and CDR2 is SYDVKM. Trimming cost V 7 bases and J 1 base, with 16 bases left between them. As DNA, the CDR3 is TGTGCCAGCACCCCGCGAGGCAGCCTTAACTATGGCTACACCTTC. Its protein is CASTPRGSLNYGYTF.

This clone was counted only a few times. The genes are TRBV7-9 and TRBJ2-1, with 7 bases that match TRBD2. The CDR3 loop spans 17 amino acids. The ends lost 5 bases at V and 1 base at J; junction bases unmatched: 11. CDR1 SEHNR and CDR2 FQNEAQ come from the germline V gene (reference sequence). The CDR3 loop reads CASSAQVSSGSYNEQFF. DNA for the CDR3: TGTGCCAGCAGCGCCCAGGTCTCTAGCGGATCCTACAATGAGCAGTTCTTC. Using reference TRBV7-9 and TRBJ2-1 for the parts outside the CDR3, the full variable domain is DTGVSQNPRHKITKRGQNVTFRCDPISEHNRLYWYRQTLGQGPEFLTYFQNEAQLEKSRLLSDRFSAERPKGSFSTLEIQRTEQGDSAMYLCASSAQVSSGSYNEQFFGPGTRLTVL.

V gene TRBV5-4 combines with J gene TRBJ1-1; possible D gene TRBD1, 6 bases. Trimming cost V 7 bases and J 7 bases, with 23 bases left between them. Germline CDR1 and CDR2: SGHNT and YYREEE (reference sequence). CDR3 length: 15 amino acids. The CDR3 DNA follows: TGTGCCAGCCGGCCGGGGGCTGATCTCTCAGGTGAAGCTTTCTTT. Amino acids: CASRPGADLSGEAFF. The whole variable domain, filled in from reference TRBV5-4 and TRBJ1-1, reads ETGVTQSPTHLIKTRGQQVTLRCSSQSGHNTVSWYQQALGQGPQFIFQYYREEENGRGNFPPRFSGLQFPNYSSELNVNALELDDSALYLCASRPGADLSGEAFFGQGTRLTVV.

The chain carries TRBV6-6 and TRBJ2-3; TRBD2 matches 8 bases. V dropped 0 bases and J dropped 4; count of bases not matched to a gene: 3. Germline V CDR1 and CDR2: MNHNY, SVGAGI (reference sequence). This CDR3 contains 15 residues. For the CDR3, the DNA is TGTGCCAGCAGTTACTCTAGCGGGGTCCCAGATACGCAGTATTTT. Its protein product is CASSYSSGVPDTQYF.

The rearrangement links TRBV19 to TRBJ1-3; D is unresolved. Germline V lookup: CDR1 LNHDA, CDR2 SQIVND (reference sequence). CDR3 size: 14 residues. V lost 3 bases and J 7 bases, leaving 13 bases between the germline ends. CDR3 in amino acids: CASSILHAPNTIYF. CDR3 sequence (DNA): TGTGCCAGTAGTATCCTTCACGCGCCTAACACCATATATTTT.

V is TRBV10-3 and J is TRBJ2-1, with 8 bases fitting TRBD2. The CDR3 loop spans 15 amino acids. Germline V gene data show CDR1 as ENHRY and CDR2 as SYGVKD. The trim removed 4 bases at V and 3 bases at J, leaving 5 bases unmatched. CDR3 protein: CAISADRGGYNEQFF. CDR3 bases: TGTGCCATCAGTGCAGACCGGGGGGGCTACAATGAGCAGTTCTTC.

The V gene is TRBV6-1, the J gene TRBJ2-5, with 8 bases matching TRBD2. Germline assignment: CDR1 MNHNS and CDR2 SASEGT. CDR3 size: 12 residues. The trim removed 8 bases at V and 5 bases at J, leaving 4 bases unmatched. The CDR3 region has the DNA TGTGCCAGCCTACCGGGGGGGGAGACCCAGTACTTC. This codes for CASLPGGETQYF.

This clone is deemed medium-sized. The chain couples TRBV19 to TRBJ1-2; D might be TRBD1 (5 bases). The CDR3 loop spans 13 amino acids. The V gene's germline CDR1 is LNHDA and CDR2 SQIVND (reference sequence). Trimming took off 11 bases at V and 8 bases at J, with 21 bases between the two ends. The CDR3 DNA sequence: TGTGCCTCTTCTCCAGGGCTCACGGGCGGCTACACCTTC. It is translated as CASSPGLTGGYTF.

This sequence joins TRBV5-1 and TRBJ1-2; D unclear. Trimming took 4 bases from V and 5 from J, leaving 12 bases between them. The CDR3 has 13 residues. Germline V gene data show CDR1 as SGHRS and CDR2 as YFSETQ. This CDR3 reads CASSQGGGYGYTF. The CDR3 DNA reads TGCGCCAGCAGCCAAGGAGGAGGGTATGGCTACACCTTC.

The CDR3 DNA is TGTGCCAGCTCCATTACGACAGGGGATTCACCCCTCCACTTT. It is translated as CASSITTGDSPLHF. The chain combines TRBV18 with TRBJ1-6; 8 bases line up with TRBD1. The CDR3 runs 14 residues. Unmatched junction bases numbered 6, after V lost 6 bases and J lost 8 bases. Germline CDR1 and CDR2: KGHSH and LQKENI.

This clone was picked up one time. V is TRBV5-1 and J is TRBJ1-1; the D is unclear. The CDR3 loop spans 13 amino acids. Germline CDR1 reads SGHRS; CDR2 reads YFSETQ. The ends were cut back, 1 base at V and 1 base at J, with 5 bases in the middle. The CDR3, as DNA: TGCGCCAGCAGCTTGAGTTGGAACACTGAAGCTTTCTTT. Amino acids: CASSLSWNTEAFF.

About this clone: The germline gene is not matched at one end of the junction; a read error may be the cause. This chain links TRBV5-1 with TRBJ1-4, with D hard to call. Germline V gives CDR1 SGHRS, CDR2 YFSETQ. The CDR3 has 13 amino acids. In DNA form, the CDR3 reads TGCGCCAGCAGTTTGGGGTTCGTGCAAAAACTGTTTTTT. This gives the protein CASSLGFVQKLFF.

Concerning this clone: A read error may produce the germline difference seen at one junction end. The genes are TRBV5-5 and TRBJ1-1, with D possibly being TRBD1 (5 bases). Germline CDR1 and CDR2: SGHKS and YYEKEE (reference sequence). CDR3 size: 13 residues. CDR3 protein: CASSLVFPGLGVF. CDR3 DNA: TGTGCCAGCAGCTTGGTGTTCCCGGGCTTGGGGGTCTTT.

J is TRBJ1-2 and V is TRBV6-5; the match to TRBD1 covers 8 bases. The CDR3 contains 12 residues. Germline CDR1 is MNHEY and CDR2 is SVGAGI. The V gene end was trimmed by 6 bases and the J gene end by 6 bases; junction bases not matched to a gene: 3. DNA of the CDR3: TGTGCCAGCAGATCGACAGGGGATGGCTACACCTTC. The encoded protein is CASRSTGDGYTF.

The rearrangement uses TRBV18 and TRBJ1-2, with 8 positions matching TRBD1. Germline lookup yields CDR1 KGHSH and CDR2 LQKENI. This CDR3 region has 15 residues. The junction had 10 bases not matched to a gene; V was cut back by 10 bases and J by 0 bases. DNA of the CDR3: TGTGCCACCCCAGAACAGGGGGGGTCTAACTATGGCTACACCTTC. The encoded protein is CATPEQGGSNYGYTF.

The rearrangement joins TRBV5-1 to TRBJ2-3; TRBD2 matches at 10 bases. From germline, CDR1 is SGHRS and CDR2 YFSETQ. The CDR3 spans 15 residues. V trimming: 4 bases; J trimming: 5 bases; junction bases outside the gene matches: 7. The CDR3 sequence is CASSPGLAYVDTQYF. In nucleotides, the CDR3 is TGCGCCAGCAGCCCGGGACTAGCGTACGTAGATACGCAGTATTTT.